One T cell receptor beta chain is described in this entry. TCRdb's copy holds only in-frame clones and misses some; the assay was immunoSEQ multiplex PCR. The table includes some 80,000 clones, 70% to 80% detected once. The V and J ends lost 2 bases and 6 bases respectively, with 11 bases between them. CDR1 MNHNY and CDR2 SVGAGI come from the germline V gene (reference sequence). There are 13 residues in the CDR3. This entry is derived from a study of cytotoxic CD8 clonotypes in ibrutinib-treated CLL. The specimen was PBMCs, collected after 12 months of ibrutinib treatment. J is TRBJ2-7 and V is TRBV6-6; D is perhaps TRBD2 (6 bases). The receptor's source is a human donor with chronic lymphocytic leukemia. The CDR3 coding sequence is TGTGCCAGCAGTTACCTGGCCGGGGGCGAGCAGTACTTC. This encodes CASSYLAGGEQYF.